This T cell receptor beta chain was retrieved from a study of T cells in Graves' hyperthyroidism and ophthalmopathy. This clonotype was detected once. The CDR3 has 12 amino acids. The V end was cut by 4 bases, the J end by 0 bases, with 7 bases between. CDR1 GTSNPN and CDR2 SVGIG come from the germline V gene (reference sequence). RNA transcripts gave rise to amplified TCR beta CDR3 regions. HTBI primers were the set used in a first-round RT-PCR of the TCR CDR3. Each CDR3 protein is one row after TCRdb ran MiXCR on the multiplex PCR reads. The sample holds hundreds of thousands of distinct CDR3 sequences; 20% to 30% are singletons and the top ten take approximately 30%. Diagnoses were established using clinical symptoms, serum thyroxine and TRAb, thyroid ultrasound and orbital computed tomography.

The chain combines TRBV30 with TRBJ2-7; D uncertain. This receptor was identified in a man aged 40-50 years with Graves' hyperthyroidism that later progressed to Graves' ophthalmopathy. The sample consisted of blood. CDR3 coding DNA: TGTGCCTGGAATCAGGACTCCTACGAGCAGTACTTC. As protein: CAWNQDSYEQYF. The full variable domain, its missing parts supplied by reference TRBV30 and TRBJ2-7, is SQTIHQWPATLVQPVGSPLSLECTVEGTSNPNLYWYRQAAGRGLQLLFYSVGIGQISSEVPQNLSASRPQDRQFILSSKKLLLSDSGFYLCAWNQDSYEQYFGPGTRLTVT.